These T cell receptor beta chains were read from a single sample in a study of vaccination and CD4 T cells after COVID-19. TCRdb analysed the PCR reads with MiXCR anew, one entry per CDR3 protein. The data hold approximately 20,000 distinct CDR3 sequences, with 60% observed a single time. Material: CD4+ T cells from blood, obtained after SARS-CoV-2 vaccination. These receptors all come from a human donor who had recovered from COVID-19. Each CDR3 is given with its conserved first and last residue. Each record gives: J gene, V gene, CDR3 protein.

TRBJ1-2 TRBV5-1 CASSQGIPGDYGYTF
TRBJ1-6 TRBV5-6 CASSRGTSSINSPLHF
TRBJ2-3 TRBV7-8 CASRQRQGPDTQYF
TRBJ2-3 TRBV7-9 CASSLGYGADTQYF
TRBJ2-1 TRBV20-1 CSARDLGRVTEQFF
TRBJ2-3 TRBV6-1 CASRGTSGTGTDTQYF
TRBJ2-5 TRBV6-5 CASSYTGLEGETQYF
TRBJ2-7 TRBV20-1 CSAKGGLAVEQYF
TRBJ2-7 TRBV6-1 CASSDYGGSSYEQYF
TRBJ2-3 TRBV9 CASSVEGLAVTDTQYF
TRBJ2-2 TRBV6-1 CASSRGTGGTGELFF
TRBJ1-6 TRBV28 CASSPRTIRVGSYNSPLHF